Listed below are T cell receptor beta chains from one sample, sequenced in a study of metastatic and nonmetastatic thyroid tumors. Through MiXCR, TCRdb re-clonotyped the PCR reads. The table lists some 40,000 clones, more than 15% of them singletons. The sequencing sample was made of blood. These receptors were obtained from a female donor with papillary thyroid cancer or a benign thyroid nodule (not recorded which). Some clones in this sample may be carry-over from other donors' samples. The CDR3 runs from the conserved cysteine through the conserved F or W. The D gene is left open where the match is weak. Not every row has a clone size; where given, it reads once, few, many or a size class.

CASSYSWVMWVGTEASF	TGTGCCAGCAGTTACTCGTGGGTAATGTGGGTAGGCACTGAAGCTTCCTTT	17	.	few	TRBV6-8	TRBJ1-1
CSAEGQGNEKLFF	TGCAGTGCTGAGGGACAGGGTAATGAAAAACTGTTTTTT	13	TRBD1	.	TRBV20-1	TRBJ1-4
CASRGSGVDSHLHF	TGTGCCAGCAGGGGGTCGGGGGTAGACTCACACCTCCACTTT	14	.	few	TRBV28	TRBJ1-6
CATSRGQCAQETQYF	TGTGCCACCAGCAGAGGACAGTGTGCCCAAGAGACCCAGTACTTC	15	.	few	TRBV15	TRBJ2-5
CASSTGLAGQYEQYF	TGTGCCAGTAGTACCGGACTAGCGGGTCAATACGAGCAGTACTTC	15	TRBD2	many	TRBV19	TRBJ2-7
CSARGQGVGDEQFF	TGCAGTGCTAGGGGACAGGGGGTAGGGGATGAGCAGTTCTTC	14	TRBD1	.	TRBV20-1	TRBJ2-1
CASSLRAPGTQYF	TGTGCCAGCAGCTTGCGGGCTCCGGGGACCCAGTACTTC	13	.	many	TRBV13	TRBJ2-5
CASSPPTGGITDTQYF	TGTGCCAGCTCACCACCGACGGGAGGGATAACAGATACGCAGTATTTT	16	TRBD2	many	TRBV18	TRBJ2-3
CAWSPSGRSEQFF	TGTGCCTGGAGTCCTAGCGGGAGAAGTGAGCAATTCTTC	13	TRBD2	many	TRBV30	TRBJ2-1
CSARYWDMGSNEQFF	TGCAGTGCTAGATATTGGGATATGGGGAGTAATGAGCAGTTCTTC	15	.	many	TRBV20-1	TRBJ2-1
CASSFGGPTDTQYF	TGTGCCAGCAGTTTCGGAGGGCCCACAGATACGCAGTATTTT	14	.	.	TRBV6-2/TRBV6-3	TRBJ2-3
CASSVGSGRAQDTQYF	TGTGCCAGCAGCGTAGGAAGCGGGAGGGCCCAAGATACGCAGTATTTT	16	TRBD2	few	TRBV9	TRBJ2-3
CASSGQCAWASPLHF	TGTGCCAGCAGTGGACAGTGTGCGTGGGCTTCACCCCTCCACTTT	15	.	few	TRBV6-1	TRBJ1-6
CASSFVTGAEQYF	TGTGCCAGCAGCTTCGTCACTGGAGCCGAGCAGTACTTC	13	.	many	TRBV11-1	TRBJ2-7
CASTPSGVEDTQYF	TGTGCCAGCACCCCCTCGGGGGTTGAAGATACGCAGTATTTT	14	.	many	TRBV12-3/TRBV12-4	TRBJ2-3
CSARGEILAGGPQETQYF	TGCAGTGCTAGAGGGGAGATACTAGCGGGAGGGCCACAAGAGACCCAGTACTTC	18	TRBD2	few	TRBV20-1	TRBJ2-5
CASSDSEGPYNEQFF	TGTGCCAGCAGTGACTCTGAGGGGCCTTACAATGAGCAGTTCTTC	15	.	few	TRBV6-4	TRBJ2-1
CASSSLGPVLSSYEQYF	TGCGCCAGCAGCTCCCTTGGTCCCGTATTGAGCTCCTACGAGCAGTACTTC	17	.	many	TRBV5-1	TRBJ2-7
CASAGPDNTEAFF	TGTGCCAGCGCCGGCCCCGATAACACTGAAGCTTTCTTT	13	.	once	TRBV5-5	TRBJ1-1
CASSLNVGGRSNEKLFF	TGCGCCAGCAGCCTCAACGTCGGGGGGCGGTCTAATGAAAAACTGTTTTTT	17	.	many	TRBV4-1	TRBJ1-4
CASSLGLYEQYF	TGTGCCAGCAGTTTGGGGCTATACGAGCAGTACTTC	12	.	medium-sized	TRBV28	TRBJ2-7
CASSVGGRHFTRDEQYF	TGTGCCAGCAGTGTCGGGGGGCGACATTTCACTCGGGACGAGCAGTACTTC	17	.	once	TRBV2	TRBJ2-7